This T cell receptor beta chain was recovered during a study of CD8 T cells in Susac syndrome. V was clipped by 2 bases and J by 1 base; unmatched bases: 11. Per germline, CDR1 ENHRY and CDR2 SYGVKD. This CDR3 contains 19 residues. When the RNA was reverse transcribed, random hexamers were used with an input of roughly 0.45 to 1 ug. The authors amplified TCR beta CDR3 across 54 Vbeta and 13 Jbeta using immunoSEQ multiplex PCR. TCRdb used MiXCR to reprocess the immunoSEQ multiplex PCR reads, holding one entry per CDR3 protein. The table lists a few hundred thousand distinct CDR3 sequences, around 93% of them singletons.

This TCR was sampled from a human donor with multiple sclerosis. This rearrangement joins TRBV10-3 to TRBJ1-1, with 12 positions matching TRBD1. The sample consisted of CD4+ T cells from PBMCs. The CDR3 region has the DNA TGTGCCATCAGTGAGCCTGGGACAGGGGGCTCTGGAGGGAACACTGAAGCTTTCTTT. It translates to CAISEPGTGGSGGNTEAFF.